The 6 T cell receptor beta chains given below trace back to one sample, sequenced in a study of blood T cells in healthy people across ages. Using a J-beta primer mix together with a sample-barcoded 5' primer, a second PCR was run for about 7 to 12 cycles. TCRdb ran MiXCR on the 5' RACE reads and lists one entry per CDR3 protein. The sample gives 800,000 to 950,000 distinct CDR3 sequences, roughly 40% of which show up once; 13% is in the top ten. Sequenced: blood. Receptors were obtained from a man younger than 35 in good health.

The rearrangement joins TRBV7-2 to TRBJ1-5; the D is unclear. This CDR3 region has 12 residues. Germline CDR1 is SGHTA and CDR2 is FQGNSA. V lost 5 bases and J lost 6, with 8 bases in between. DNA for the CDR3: TGTGCCAGCAGCGGAGATTCTCAGCCCCAGCATTTT. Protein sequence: CASSGDSQPQHF.

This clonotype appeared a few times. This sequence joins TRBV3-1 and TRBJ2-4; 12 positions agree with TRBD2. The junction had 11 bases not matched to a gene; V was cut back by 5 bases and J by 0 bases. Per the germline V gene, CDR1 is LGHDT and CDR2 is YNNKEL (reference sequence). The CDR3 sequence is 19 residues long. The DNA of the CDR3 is TGTGCCAGCAGCTCCTTCCGACTAGCGGGGGCCGTAGCCAAAAACATTCAGTACTTC. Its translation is CASSSFRLAGAVAKNIQYF.

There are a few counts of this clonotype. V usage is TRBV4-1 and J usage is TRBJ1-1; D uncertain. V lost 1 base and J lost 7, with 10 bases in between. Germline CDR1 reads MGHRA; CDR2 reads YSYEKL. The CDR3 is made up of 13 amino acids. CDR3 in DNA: TGCGCCAGCAGCCAAGTTGTTCAGAGTGAAGCTTTCTTT. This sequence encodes CASSQVVQSEAFF.

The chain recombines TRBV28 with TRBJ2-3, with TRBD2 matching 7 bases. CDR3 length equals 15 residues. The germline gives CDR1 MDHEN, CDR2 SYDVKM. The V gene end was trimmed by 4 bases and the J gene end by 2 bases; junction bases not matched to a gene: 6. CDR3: CASSSRAGTTDTQYF. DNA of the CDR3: TGTGCCAGCAGTTCCCGAGCGGGGACCACAGATACGCAGTATTTT.

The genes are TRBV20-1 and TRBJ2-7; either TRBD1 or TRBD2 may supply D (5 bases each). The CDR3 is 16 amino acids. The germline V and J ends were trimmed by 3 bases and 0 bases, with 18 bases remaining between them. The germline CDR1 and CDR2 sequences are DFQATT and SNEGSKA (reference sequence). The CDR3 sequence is CSASRQQNGLSYEQYF. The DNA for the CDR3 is TGCAGTGCTAGTAGACAGCAAAATGGACTCTCCTACGAGCAGTACTTC.

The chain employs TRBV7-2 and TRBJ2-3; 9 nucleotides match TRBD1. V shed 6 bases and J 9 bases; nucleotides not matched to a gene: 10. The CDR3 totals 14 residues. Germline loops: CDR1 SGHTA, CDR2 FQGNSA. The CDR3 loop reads CASSASGDRVTQYF. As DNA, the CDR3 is TGTGCCAGCAGTGCCTCCGGGGACAGGGTGACGCAGTATTTT.